The 26 T cell receptor beta chains in this list originate from one sample, sequenced in a study of control samples from healthy donors and cancer patients (dated by TCRdb to 2019 to 2021). Libraries were made using the immunoSEQ multiplex PCR assay. The table was pulled from immuneACCESS by TCRdb, which kept in-frame rearrangements only. Such tables lose some clones; where checked, under half of the loss comes from unresolved V genes, and the rest has no known cause. The sample table contains roughly 120,000 clones; only one count was recorded for 88% of them. 2.3% of the sample lies in the top ten. Sequencing was done on a sample of blood. All receptors derive from a woman aged 70-85 years in good health.

J is TRBJ1-2 and V is TRBV21-1. TRBV21-1 is deemed a pseudogene. The CDR3 is made up of 15 amino acids. The DNA for the CDR3 is TGTGCCAGCAGCATAAGGGGTGGGGGTATCTATGGCTACACCTTC. Translation: CASSIRGGGIYGYTF.

This clone was counted only a few times. V gene TRBV18 combines with J gene TRBJ2-1; 7 bases align to TRBD1. The germline V gene encodes CDR1 KGHSH and CDR2 LQKENI. Trimming at V came to 5 bases and at J to 0 bases, leaving 4 bases not matched to a gene. The CDR3 consists of 15 residues. For the CDR3, the DNA is TGTGCCAGCTCAAGACGGGACAGCTCCTACAATGAGCAGTTCTTC. It specifies CASSRRDSSYNEQFF. Based on the CDR3 plus reference TRBV18 and TRBJ2-1, the full variable domain is NAGVMQNPRHLVRRRGQEARLRCSPMKGHSHVYWYRQLPEEGLKFMVYLQKENIIDESGMPKERFSAEFPKEGPSILRIQQVVRGDSAAYFCASSRRDSSYNEQFFGPGTRLTVL.

V and J are TRBV20-1 and TRBJ2-1; D remains unclear. This CDR3 region has 11 residues. Germline CDR1 reads DFQATT; CDR2 reads SNEGSKA (reference sequence). The V gene lost 4 bases and the J gene lost 7 bases, with 8 bases spanning the gap. CDR3 residues: CSAIYWNEQFF. DNA for the CDR3: TGCAGTGCTATCTACTGGAATGAGCAGTTCTTC.

This rearrangement joins TRBV7-6 to TRBJ2-1, with 9 bases lining up with TRBD2. The germline gives CDR1 SGHVS, CDR2 FNYEAQ. The V segment lost 3 bases and the J segment 3 bases; nucleotides outside the gene matches: 0. The CDR3 is 14 amino acids. In DNA, the CDR3 is TGTGCCAGCAGCTTTAGCGGGGGCTACAATGAGCAGTTCTTC. It yields the protein CASSFSGGYNEQFF.

The chain has TRBV7-3 and TRBJ1-2, with D possibly TRBD1 on 6 matching bases. The germline gives CDR1 SGHTA, CDR2 FQGTGA. Trimming shortened V by 5 bases and J by 2 bases, and 15 bases separated the two germline ends. The CDR3 consists of 15 residues. This CDR3 reads CASSPNRVGNYGYTF. CDR3 sequence (DNA): TGTGCCAGCAGCCCCAACAGGGTAGGCAACTATGGCTACACCTTC.

Only one count was recorded for this clone. The V gene is TRBV19, the J gene TRBJ1-1, with 7 bases identical to TRBD1. This CDR3 is built from 13 residues. The germline V gene has CDR1 LNHDA and CDR2 SQIVND (reference sequence). V was clipped by 7 bases and J by 3 bases; unmatched bases: 5. The CDR3 region has the DNA TGTGCCAGTACCCCGGGACAGTACACTGAAGCTTTCTTT. Translation: CASTPGQYTEAFF.

The chain couples TRBV4-1 to TRBJ2-7, with no clear D. Germline CDR1 MGHRA, CDR2 YSYEKL. The CDR3 extends over 13 amino acids. V lost 0 bases and J 2 bases, leaving 5 bases between the germline ends. CDR3: CASSQERPYEQYF. The CDR3 region has the DNA TGCGCCAGCAGCCAAGAGAGGCCCTACGAGCAGTACTTC.

The CDR3, as DNA: TGTGCCAGCAGCCCAAAGGGCTCTGGGGCCAACGTCCTGACTTTC. This translates into CASSPKGSGANVLTF. The V gene is TRBV6-2 or TRBV6-3, the J gene TRBJ2-6; D gene uncertain. V lost 6 bases and J 0 bases, leaving 9 bases between the germline ends. Germline assignment: CDR1 MNHEY and CDR2 SVGEGT. This CDR3 has 15 residues.

The DNA of the CDR3 is TGTGCCAGCAGCTTACAGGGTCCGGCGCTGCAGCCCCAGCATTTT. Residues: CASSLQGPALQPQHF. This chain joins TRBV5-5 and TRBJ1-5; D possibly corresponds to TRBD1 (6 bases). The CDR3 extends over 15 amino acids. V shed 2 bases and J shed 7 bases, with 16 bases lying between them. The germline V gene encodes CDR1 SGHKS and CDR2 YYEKEE (reference sequence).

The chain uses TRBV5-1 and TRBJ1-6; the D gene is possibly TRBD1 (6 bases). CDR3 size: 17 residues. Germline values: CDR1 SGHRS, CDR2 YFSETQ. V lost 4 bases, J lost 10 bases, and 24 bases lay in between. The CDR3: CASSGLSGASKGSPLHF. CDR3 sequence (DNA): TGCGCCAGCAGCGGACTCTCGGGGGCGAGTAAAGGATCACCCCTCCACTTT.

V is TRBV9 and J is TRBJ2-1; D possibly corresponds to TRBD1 (6 bases). The germline gives CDR1 SGDLS, CDR2 YYNGEE. The V end was cut by 0 bases, the J end by 4 bases, with 14 bases between. This CDR3 comprises 16 residues. CDR3 bases: TGTGCCAGCAGCGTAGATGCAGGGGAACATTACAATGAGCAGTTCTTC. Residues: CASSVDAGEHYNEQFF.

The J gene is TRBJ1-1, the V gene TRBV5-6, with D hard to call. CDR1 and CDR2 from the germline V gene are SGHDT and YYEEEE. The V gene lost 3 bases and the J gene lost 7 bases, with 10 bases spanning the gap. The CDR3 is 12 amino acids. The CDR3 bases are TGTGCCAGCAGCTCGAATCGGGGTGAAGCTTTCTTT. Translated, it gives CASSSNRGEAFF.

CDR3 nucleotides: TGTGCCACCAGCAGAACAGGGTTGGATAATGAAAAACTGTTTTTT. Amino acid sequence: CATSRTGLDNEKLFF. The chain recombines TRBV15 with TRBJ1-4; the D gene is possibly TRBD1 (6 bases). The CDR3 spans 15 residues. Germline CDR1 reads LNHNV; CDR2 reads YYDKDF (reference sequence). V lost 2 bases and J 4 bases, leaving 11 bases between the germline ends. Full variable domain (rest looked up from reference TRBV15 and TRBJ1-4): DAMVIQNPRYQVTQFGKPVTLSCSQTLNHNVMYWYQQKSSQAPKLLFHYYDKDFNNEADTPDNFQSRRPNTSFCFLDIRSPGLGDTAMYLCATSRTGLDNEKLFFGSGTQLSVL.

This clone was observed once. J is TRBJ2-1 and V is TRBV6-5; the match to TRBD2 covers 10 bases. Germline-derived CDR1 and CDR2 are MNHEY and SVGAGI. V shed 1 base, J shed 7 bases, and the junction held 4 bases outside the gene matches. The CDR3 is 15 amino acids. The CDR3 region is CASSYLGTSVNEQFF. For the CDR3, the DNA is TGTGCCAGCAGTTACTTGGGGACTAGCGTTAATGAGCAGTTCTTC.

The table lists this clone with a few counts. The chain links TRBV7-9 to TRBJ2-5; D not certain. The germline gives CDR1 SEHNR, CDR2 FQNEAQ (reference sequence). This CDR3 spans 14 amino acids. The germline V and J ends were trimmed by 2 bases and 5 bases, with 12 bases remaining between them. The CDR3 sequence is CASSLNVLSETQYF. CDR3 in DNA: TGTGCCAGCAGCTTAAATGTCCTTAGTGAGACCCAGTACTTC. The complete variable domain, with remaining parts taken from reference TRBV7-9 and TRBJ2-5, reads DTGVSQNPRHKITKRGQNVTFRCDPISEHNRLYWYRQTLGQGPEFLTYFQNEAQLEKSRLLSDRFSAERPKGSFSTLEIQRTEQGDSAMYLCASSLNVLSETQYFGPGTRLLVL.

A few counts support this clone. The chain carries TRBV5-5 and TRBJ1-2; D not certain. Trimming stripped 0 bases from V and 2 bases from J, with 8 bases between. Germline CDR1 and CDR2: SGHKS and YYEKEE (reference sequence). This CDR3 region has 14 residues. CDR3 protein: CASSLGGVNYGYTF. The CDR3, as DNA: TGTGCCAGCAGCTTGGGGGGTGTGAACTATGGCTACACCTTC. The full variable domain, completed using reference TRBV5-5 and TRBJ1-2, is DAGVTQSPTHLIKTRGQQVTLRCSPISGHKSVSWYQQVLGQGPQFIFQYYEKEERGRGNFPDRFSARQFPNYSSELNVNALLLGDSALYLCASSLGGVNYGYTFGSGTRLTVV.

The chain is built from TRBV11-2 and TRBJ1-2; TRBD1 matches 7 bases. Trimming took 2 bases from V and 8 from J; bases not matched to a gene: 11. The CDR3 is 15 amino acids. From germline, CDR1 is SGHAT and CDR2 FQNNGV. As DNA, the CDR3 is TGTGCCAGCAGCTTAACCCTCACAGGGGTCGGGGGCTACACCTTC. As protein: CASSLTLTGVGGYTF.

The chain recombines TRBV7-2 with TRBJ2-3; D remains ambiguous. The V end lost 1 base, the J end lost 2 bases, and 7 bases lay between the germline ends. This CDR3 is 14 amino acids long. The germline gives CDR1 SGHTA, CDR2 FQGNSA. The CDR3 coding sequence is TGTGCCAGCAGCTTAGATATATACACAGATACGCAGTATTTT. Amino acids: CASSLDIYTDTQYF.

This chain connects TRBV2 to TRBJ2-2; D is unresolved. V lost 1 base and J lost 11, with 2 bases in between. The CDR3 is 10 residues long. Germline assignment: CDR1 SNHLY and CDR2 FYNNEI. CDR3: CASSEGELFF. The CDR3 nucleotides read TGTGCCAGCAGTGAAGGAGAGCTGTTTTTT.

For this clone: This specimen includes other DNA sequences encoding the same CDR3. The genes are TRBV7-9 and TRBJ1-1; D not certain. The germline V gene has CDR1 SEHNR and CDR2 FQNEAQ (reference sequence). The ends were cut back, 1 base at V and 4 bases at J, with 4 bases in the middle. This CDR3 is built from 12 residues. The CDR3 bases are TGTGCCAGCAGCTTAGACAGCACTGAAGCTTTCTTT. It is translated as CASSLDSTEAFF.

A single count supports this clone. The genes are TRBV9 and TRBJ2-3; tentatively, D is TRBD1 (5 bases). Deletions cut 8 bases from V and 4 bases from J, with 20 bases between. The germline V gene encodes CDR1 SGDLS and CDR2 YYNGEE. The CDR3 is made up of 15 amino acids. The CDR3: CASQKSSVGPDTQYF. CDR3 bases: TGTGCCAGTCAGAAGAGCAGCGTGGGGCCAGATACGCAGTATTTT.

This clone was recorded once. The chain combines TRBV3-1 (or the pseudogene TRBV3-2) with TRBJ1-1; TRBD1 matches at 9 bases. J lost 5 bases, V lost 5 bases, and 9 bases had no gene match. Germline CDR1 reads LGHDT; CDR2 reads YNNKEL (reference sequence). CDR3 length: 15 residues. CDR3 DNA sequence: TGTGCCAGCAGCTTTGCACAGGGGGCTACGACTGAAGCTTTCTTT. This encodes CASSFAQGATTEAFF.

This chain joins TRBV19 and TRBJ1-2; 10 bases are shared with TRBD1. This CDR3 is 14 amino acids long. J lost 8 bases, V lost 7 bases, and 10 bases had no gene match. Germline V CDR1 and CDR2: LNHDA, SQIVND (reference sequence). The CDR3 loop reads CASNPRQGARGYTF. CDR3 nucleotide sequence: TGTGCCAGTAATCCCCGACAGGGGGCGCGAGGCTACACCTTC.

This clone was seen just once. The chain recombines TRBV12-3 or TRBV12-4 with TRBJ2-7; D is undetermined. The CDR3 is 12 amino acids. V lost 1 base, J lost 1 base, and 2 bases lay in between. The CDR3: CASSLGSYEQYF. In nucleotides, the CDR3 is TGTGCCAGCAGTTTAGGGTCCTACGAGCAGTACTTC.

To note about this clone: At the DNA level, this CDR3 is encoded by other sequences in the same sample as well. The chain couples TRBV5-1 to TRBJ1-5, with D perhaps matching TRBD1 (5 bases). Germline values: CDR1 SGHRS, CDR2 YFSETQ. This CDR3 spans 15 amino acids. The ends were cut back, 2 bases at V and 2 bases at J, with 11 bases in the middle. The CDR3, as DNA: TGCGCCAGCAGCTTAGGTCAGGGAGGCAATCAGCCCCAGCATTTT. Amino acids: CASSLGQGGNQPQHF.

The CDR3 region has the DNA TGTGCCAGCAGCGTAAGTGGCTTAAGCTCCTACGAGCAGTACTTC. It is translated as CASSVSGLSSYEQYF. The gene calls are TRBV9 and TRBJ2-7; D gene ambiguous. There are 15 residues in the CDR3. Trimming cost V 1 base and J 0 bases, with 11 bases left between them. From germline, CDR1 is SGDLS and CDR2 YYNGEE.